Listed below are T cell receptor beta chains from one sample, sequenced in a study of breast tumors, draining lymph nodes, adjacent tissues. Via MiXCR, TCRdb re-called the multiplex PCR reads, giving one row per CDR3 protein. The data show about 17,000 distinct CDR3 sequences, with about 60% seen just once and approximately 21% held by the top ten. The sample consisted of tumor-adjacent breast tissue. These TCRs come from a female donor with breast cancer. Some clones in this sample may be carry-over from other donors' samples. The CDR3 runs from the conserved cysteine through the conserved F or W. The D gene is left open where the match is weak. A row's size may be missing; if present it is once, few, many or a size class.

j_call | v_call | clone_size | d_call | cdr3_aa | cdr3_nt
TRBJ2-7 | TRBV7-2 | - | - | CASSLGLGSSYEQYF | TGTGCCAGCAGCTTAGGTTTGGGGTCCTCCTACGAGCAGTACTTC
TRBJ1-5 | TRBV19 | - | - | CASSIYGVTANSNQPQHF | TGTGCCAGTAGTATATATGGGGTGACAGCGAATAGCAATCAGCCCCAGCATTTT
TRBJ2-3 | TRBV4-3 | medium-sized | - | CASSQERGYWTDTQYF | TGCGCCAGCAGCCAAGAGAGGGGGTACTGGACAGATACGCAGTATTTT
TRBJ2-2 | TRBV5-4 | - | - | CASSPAGPLSTGELFF | TGTGCTAGCAGCCCGGCGGGGCCTTTGAGCACCGGGGAGCTGTTTTTT
TRBJ2-7 | TRBV28 | many | - | CASSLRRRHEQYF | TGTGCCAGCAGCTTACGACGCAGGCACGAGCAGTACTTC
TRBJ1-2 | TRBV4-2 | medium-sized | - | CASSQHNPDGGYTF | TGTGCCAGCAGCCAGCATAACCCCGACGGTGGCTACACCTTC
TRBJ2-1 | TRBV7-8 | - | TRBD2 | CASSLVGGDEQFF | TGTGCCAGCAGCTTAGTCGGGGGGGATGAGCAGTTCTTC
TRBJ2-7 | TRBV15 | few | TRBD1 | CATSRGDRGMNEQYF | TGTGCCACCAGCAGAGGGGACAGGGGAATGAACGAGCAGTACTTC
TRBJ2-7 | TRBV6-6 | once | - | CASRDGRGRHEQYF | TGTGCCAGCAGAGACGGACGGGGGCGACACGAGCAGTACTTC
TRBJ1-6 | TRBV7-3 | - | TRBD1 | CASSRTGNSPLHF | TGTGCCAGCTCAAGGACAGGGAATTCACCCCTCCACTTT
TRBJ2-3 | TRBV4-2 | - | - | CASSSAGGRGYTDTQYF | TGTGCCAGCAGCTCCGCCGGGGGGCGCGGCTACACAGATACGCAGTATTTT
TRBJ2-5 | TRBV20-1 | many | - | CSARGQQETQYF | TGCAGTGCTAGAGGACAACAAGAGACCCAGTACTTC
TRBJ2-3 | TRBV7-9 | - | - | CASSPGSAGSRTDTQYF | TGTGCCAGCAGCCCCGGATCGGCAGGTTCCCGCACAGATACGCAGTATTTT
TRBJ1-1 | TRBV24-1 | many | - | CATSDRDIQAVYTEAFF | TGTGCCACCAGTGATCGTGATATACAGGCGGTGTACACTGAAGCTTTCTTT
TRBJ1-6 | TRBV28 | medium-sized | - | CASSEQMSSYNSPLHF | TGTGCCAGCAGTGAACAAATGAGCTCCTATAATTCACCCCTCCACTTT
TRBJ2-3 | TRBV7-9 | - | - | CASSFGDTQYF | TGTGCCAGCAGCTTCGGAGATACGCAGTATTTT
TRBJ2-3 | TRBV2 | - | - | CASSPWRAGYVDTQYF | TGTGCCAGCAGTCCCTGGCGCGCAGGGTATGTTGATACGCAGTATTTT
TRBJ1-2 | TRBV18 | many | TRBD1 | CASSPTTGGNYGYTF | TGTGCCAGCTCCCCTACTACAGGGGGCAACTATGGCTACACCTTC
TRBJ2-3 | TRBV19 | - | TRBD1 | CASTGGWTDTQYF | TGTGCCAGTACAGGGGGCTGGACAGATACGCAGTATTTT
TRBJ2-5 | TRBV20-1 | many | TRBD2 | CSARGTSGGPMRETQYF | TGCAGTGCTAGGGGGACTAGCGGGGGGCCGATGAGAGAGACCCAGTACTTC
TRBJ1-3 | TRBV4-2 | once | - | CASSQGQQAGNTIYF | TGTGCCAGCAGCCAAGGCCAGCAGGCTGGAAACACCATATATTTT
TRBJ2-1 | TRBV20-1 | - | - | CSARQSLGYNEQFF | TGCAGTGCTAGACAAAGTCTAGGCTACAATGAGCAGTTCTTC
TRBJ1-3 | TRBV2 | - | TRBD1 | CASSGDRAPPGNTIYF | TGTGCCAGCAGTGGGGACAGGGCTCCCCCTGGAAACACCATATATTTT
TRBJ2-2 | TRBV24-1 | - | - | CATSAWTAGHTGELFF | TGTGCCACCAGTGCCTGGACTGCAGGCCACACCGGGGAGCTGTTTTTT
TRBJ1-2 | TRBV6-6 | medium-sized | - | CASTTANRDGYTF | TGTGCCAGCACCACAGCGAACAGGGATGGCTACACCTTC
TRBJ2-1 | TRBV5-8 | many | - | CASSLDGSNNEQFF | TGTGCCAGCAGCTTGGATGGGAGTAACAATGAGCAGTTCTTC
TRBJ1-6 | TRBV5-1 | - | - | CASSTETGNSPLHF | TGCGCCAGCAGCACCGAGACGGGAAATTCCCCCCTCCACTTT
TRBJ1-2 | TRBV29-1 | - | TRBD1 | CSVFGQGPNYGYTF | TGCAGCGTCTTCGGACAGGGGCCGAACTATGGCTACACCTTC